This passage covers 6 T cell receptor beta chains from one sample sequenced in a study of blood T cell repertoires in COVID-19. TCRdb's table, derived via immunoSEQ multiplex PCR, lists solely in-frame clones and lacks some. The sample consists of around 230,000 clones, about 80% of them appearing once. Sequences were obtained from peripheral blood. Every receptor here comes from a woman older than 75 with acute or convalescent COVID-19.

The chain uses TRBV27 and TRBJ2-1, with TRBD2 matching 10 bases. This CDR3 has 13 residues. The junction had 8 bases not matched to a gene; V was cut back by 8 bases and J by 10 bases. CDR1 MNHEY and CDR2 SMNVEV come from the germline V gene (reference sequence). The CDR3 sequence is CASVRAGGQEQFF. As DNA, the CDR3 is TGTGCCAGCGTAAGAGCGGGGGGGCAAGAGCAGTTCTTC.

The chain uses TRBV27 and TRBJ2-7; D not resolved. The germline V and J ends were trimmed by 8 bases and 0 bases, with 8 bases remaining between them. The V gene's germline CDR1 is MNHEY and CDR2 SMNVEV (reference sequence). This CDR3 has 12 residues. The chain's CDR3 is CASRSVSYEQYF. The DNA for the CDR3 is TGTGCCAGCCGTTCAGTCTCCTACGAGCAGTACTTC.

The chain couples TRBV2 to TRBJ2-6; D remains unclear. The CDR3 consists of 16 residues. From germline, CDR1 is SNHLY and CDR2 FYNNEI. The V and J ends lost 3 bases and 0 bases respectively, with 9 bases between them. The CDR3: CASSDSAVSGANVLTF. The CDR3, as DNA: TGTGCCAGCAGTGACTCCGCGGTCTCTGGGGCCAACGTCCTGACTTTC.

The chain combines TRBV19 with TRBJ1-4; D possibly corresponds to TRBD1 (6 bases). There are 15 residues in the CDR3. Germline V gives CDR1 LNHDA, CDR2 SQIVND (reference sequence). The ends were cut back, 5 bases at V and 0 bases at J, with 10 bases in the middle. The DNA of the CDR3 is TGTGCCAGTAGTGCCCGACAGGCAACTAATGAAAAACTGTTTTTT. Protein: CASSARQATNEKLFF.

The genes are TRBV19 and TRBJ1-5; TRBD1 might be the D (6 bases). There are 15 residues in the CDR3. V lost 5 bases to trimming and J lost 0 bases, with 11 bases between them. CDR1 LNHDA and CDR2 SQIVND come from the germline V gene (reference sequence). The CDR3 loop is CASSSDSSSNQPQHF. The CDR3, as DNA: TGTGCCAGTAGTTCGGACAGCTCTAGCAATCAGCCCCAGCATTTT.

The V and J genes are TRBV11-2 and TRBJ2-2; D ambiguous. Per germline, CDR1 SGHAT and CDR2 FQNNGV. V was trimmed by 2 bases and J by 7 bases, leaving 11 bases between them. This CDR3 has 14 residues. The CDR3: CASSLTRGHGELFF. The CDR3 DNA sequence: TGTGCCAGCAGCTTAACACGTGGTCACGGGGAGCTGTTTTTT.